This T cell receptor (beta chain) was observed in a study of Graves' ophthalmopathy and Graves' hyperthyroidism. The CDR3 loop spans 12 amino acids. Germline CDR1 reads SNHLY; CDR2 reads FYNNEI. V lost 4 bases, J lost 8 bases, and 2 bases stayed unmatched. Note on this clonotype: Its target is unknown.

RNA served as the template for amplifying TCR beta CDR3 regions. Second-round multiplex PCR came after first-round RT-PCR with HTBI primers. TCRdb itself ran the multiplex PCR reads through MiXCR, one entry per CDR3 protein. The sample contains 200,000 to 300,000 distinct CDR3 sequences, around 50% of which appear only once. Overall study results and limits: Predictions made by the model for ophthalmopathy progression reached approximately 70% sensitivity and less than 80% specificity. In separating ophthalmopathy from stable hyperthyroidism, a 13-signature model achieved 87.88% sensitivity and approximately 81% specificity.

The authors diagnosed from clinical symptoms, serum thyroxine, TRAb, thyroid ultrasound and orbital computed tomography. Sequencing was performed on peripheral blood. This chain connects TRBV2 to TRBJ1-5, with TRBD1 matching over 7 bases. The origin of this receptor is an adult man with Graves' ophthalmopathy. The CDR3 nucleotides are TGTGCCAGCAGTGGGGACAGCAAGCCCCAGCATTTT. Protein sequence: CASSGDSKPQHF.